Listed here are 26 T cell receptor beta chains from one sample, sequenced in a study of shared clonotypes between healthy human individuals. Clones were sequenced by immunoSEQ multiplex PCR, and TCRdb holds only the in-frame ones, with some missing. Of around 100,000 clones listed, more than 65% were seen once; the top ten hold 20% to 25%. Sequencing input: memory CD8+ T cells sorted from blood. Subset meaning: CD45RO+ cells pooled with CCR7-negative TemRA cells. Receptors were obtained from a woman in her thirties in good health.

The genes are TRBV7-8 and TRBJ2-1; D ambiguous. The germline V and J ends were trimmed by 1 base and 7 bases, with 5 bases remaining between them. The V gene's germline CDR1 is SGHVS and CDR2 FQNEAQ. The CDR3 has 12 residues. The DNA of the CDR3 is TGTGCCAGCAGCTTAGTCAGGAATGAGCAGTTCTTC. Protein sequence: CASSLVRNEQFF.

The V call is TRBV27, the J call TRBJ1-5; D is undetermined. Germline-derived CDR1 and CDR2 are MNHEY and SMNVEV (reference sequence). Trimming cost V 1 base and J 1 base, with 14 bases left between them. This CDR3 has 17 amino acids. The CDR3 reads CASSLLASPSSNQPQHF. CDR3 sequence (DNA): TGTGCCAGCAGTTTATTGGCCAGTCCCTCAAGCAATCAGCCCCAGCATTTT.

Only one count was recorded for this clone. The chain carries TRBV6-1 and TRBJ1-1, with a possible D match to TRBD1 (6 bases). Per germline, CDR1 MNHNS and CDR2 SASEGT. V dropped 9 bases and J dropped 3 bases, with 17 bases sitting between them. The CDR3 spans 14 residues. Here the CDR3 reads CASPGGRGYTEAFF. CDR3 nucleotide sequence: TGTGCCAGTCCTGGGGGCAGGGGTTACACTGAAGCTTTCTTT.

This clone has only one observation. The chain employs TRBV11-2 and TRBJ2-7; the D is unclear. V was trimmed by 6 bases and J by 3 bases, leaving 12 bases between them. Germline V gene lookup returns CDR1 SGHAT and CDR2 FQNNGV. This CDR3 has 13 residues. The CDR3 region has the DNA TGTGCCAGCAGTTTCACCGGTTACTACGAGCAGTACTTC. This translates into CASSFTGYYEQYF.

The gene calls are TRBV7-9 and TRBJ1-5, with 9 bases matching TRBD1. There are 15 residues in the CDR3. V lost 6 bases, J lost 2 bases, and 5 bases stayed unmatched. Germline V gene data show CDR1 as SEHNR and CDR2 as FQNEAQ (reference sequence). CDR3 bases: TGTGCCAGCAGGACAGGGGGAGAGGGCAATCAGCCCCAGCATTTT. It translates to CASRTGGEGNQPQHF. Filled out from reference TRBV7-9 and TRBJ1-5, the complete variable domain reads DTGVSQNPRHKITKRGQNVTFRCDPISEHNRLYWYRQTLGQGPEFLTYFQNEAQLEKSRLLSDRFSAERPKGSFSTLEIQRTEQGDSAMYLCASRTGGEGNQPQHFGDGTRLSIL.

The chain couples TRBV5-1 to TRBJ2-7, with D perhaps TRBD1 (5 bases). Per germline, CDR1 SGHRS and CDR2 YFSETQ. The CDR3 length is 14 residues. Trimming left V 1 base short and J 6 bases short, with 14 bases between. The CDR3 nucleotides are TGCGCCAGCAGCTTGAGGCAGGGCCCGCGCGAGCAGTACTTC. Translated: CASSLRQGPREQYF.

The rearrangement links TRBV28 to TRBJ1-5; 10 bases are a match to TRBD1. The CDR3 is 15 residues long. Germline CDR1 reads MDHEN; CDR2 reads SYDVKM. V lost 6 bases and J lost 5; bases outside the gene matches: 7. CDR3: CASSSTGGGDQPQHF. Here the CDR3 DNA reads TGTGCCAGCAGCTCGACAGGGGGCGGCGATCAGCCCCAGCATTTT.

The V and J genes are TRBV5-1 and TRBJ2-7; 7 positions match TRBD2. Germline loops: CDR1 SGHRS, CDR2 YFSETQ. Germline trimming cut 4 bases from V and 8 bases from J; bases unmatched to any gene: 6. The length of the CDR3 is 12 residues. The CDR3 here is CASSERGVQQYF. The CDR3 coding sequence is TGCGCCAGCAGCGAACGGGGGGTGCAGCAGTACTTC.

The J gene is TRBJ2-3, the V gene TRBV2; D unclear. The CDR3 length is 14 residues. The V gene lost 4 bases and the J gene lost 5 bases, with 13 bases spanning the gap. Germline V CDR1 and CDR2: SNHLY, FYNNEI. As DNA, the CDR3 is TGTGCCAGCAGTGCGGTCAGGATGGGAGATACGCAGTATTTT. Protein sequence: CASSAVRMGDTQYF.

The chain recombines TRBV6-6 with TRBJ2-3; 10 bases fit TRBD2. The length of the CDR3 is 16 residues. The junction had 12 bases not matched to a gene; V was cut back by 8 bases and J by 4 bases. In germline, CDR1 is MNHNY, CDR2 SVGAGI (reference sequence). The CDR3 DNA is TGTGCCAGCTCAGAAACTAGCGGGAAAGGGTCAGATACGCAGTATTTT. Translation gives CASSETSGKGSDTQYF.

This clone was observed at least ten times. The chain links TRBV9 to TRBJ2-7; perhaps TRBD2 as D (7 bases). V was cut by 4 bases and J by 7 bases, with 15 bases left in between. The CDR3 has 13 residues. The germline gives CDR1 SGDLS, CDR2 YYNGEE. This CDR3 is CASSYGGPGEQYF. CDR3 nucleotides: TGTGCCAGCAGCTACGGGGGGCCGGGGGAGCAGTACTTC.

The chain links TRBV28 to TRBJ2-7; no reliable D call. The CDR3 is 16 residues long. Germline V CDR1 and CDR2: MDHEN, SYDVKM. V dropped 2 bases and J dropped 0 bases, with 14 bases sitting between them. The DNA of the CDR3 is TGTGCCAGCAGTTTACGGCCCGACTGGTACTCCTACGAGCAGTACTTC. Amino acid sequence: CASSLRPDWYSYEQYF.

The CDR3 coding sequence is TGTGCCAGCAGTTTGACTAGCGGGAGACTCTACGAGCAGTACTTC. It codes for CASSLTSGRLYEQYF. The chain carries TRBV28 and TRBJ2-7, with 12 bases that match TRBD2. This CDR3 is built from 15 residues. In germline, CDR1 is MDHEN, CDR2 SYDVKM. After removal of 3 bases from V and 3 bases from J, the junction contained 3 bases not matched to a gene. The full variable domain, its missing parts supplied by reference TRBV28 and TRBJ2-7, is DVKVTQSSRYLVKRTGEKVFLECVQDMDHENMFWYRQDPGLGLRLIYFSYDVKMKEKGDIPEGYSVSREKKERFSLILESASTNQTSMYLCASSLTSGRLYEQYFGPGTRLTVT.

Note on this clone: A read error is possible here, since a much larger clone lies one base away. CDR3 DNA: TGTGCCAGCAGTGAGGGACTAGCGGGAGCAGATACGCAGTATTTT. Amino acid sequence: CASSEGLAGADTQYF. The gene calls are TRBV6-1 and TRBJ2-3, with TRBD2 identical over 14 bases. Germline-derived CDR1 and CDR2 are MNHNS and SASEGT. The junction had 0 bases not matched to a gene; V was cut back by 3 bases and J by 4 bases. CDR3 length: 15 amino acids.

This clone was observed a handful of times. The chain joins TRBV6-1 to TRBJ2-1, with TRBD2 identical over 9 bases. CDR3 length: 15 residues. Germline V gene lookup returns CDR1 MNHNS and CDR2 SASEGT. J lost 2 bases, V lost 6 bases, and 5 bases had no gene match. CDR3 DNA sequence: TGTGCCAGCAGCCCCTCTAGCGGGACCTACAATGAGCAGTTCTTC. It encodes CASSPSSGTYNEQFF.

The chain is built from TRBV5-1 and TRBJ1-1; 7 bases are a match to TRBD1. The germline V gene has CDR1 SGHRS and CDR2 YFSETQ. V was clipped by 1 base and J by 2 bases; unmatched bases: 5. The length of the CDR3 is 15 residues. In DNA form, the CDR3 reads TGCGCCAGCAGCTTGCCCGCAGGGGGTAACACTGAAGCTTTCTTT. Protein sequence: CASSLPAGGNTEAFF.

The genes are TRBV19 and TRBJ2-7; D perhaps matches TRBD2 (5 bases). Trimming removed 0 bases from V and 3 bases from J, with 6 bases in between. Per the germline V gene, CDR1 is LNHDA and CDR2 is SQIVND (reference sequence). The CDR3 has 13 amino acids. CDR3 sequence reads: CASSIDRDYEQYF. As DNA, the CDR3 is TGTGCCAGTAGTATAGATCGGGACTACGAGCAGTACTTC. Filled out from reference TRBV19 and TRBJ2-7, the complete variable domain reads DGGITQSPKYLFRKEGQNVTLSCEQNLNHDAMYWYRQDPGQGLRLIYYSQIVNDFQKGDIAEGYSVSREKKESFPLTVTSAQKNPTAFYLCASSIDRDYEQYFGPGTRLTVT.

CDR3 in DNA: TGTGCCAGCAACAGGGGAGGTACCGGGGAGCTGTTTTTT. Its translation is CASNRGGTGELFF. The chain couples TRBV6-1 to TRBJ2-2; perhaps TRBD1 as D (7 bases). V lost 7 bases and J lost 5, with 11 bases in between. The CDR3 runs 13 residues. Germline V gene sequence: CDR1 MNHNS, CDR2 SASEGT.

This clone was seen a few times. The chain couples TRBV28 to TRBJ2-1; TRBD2 might be the D (6 bases). In germline, CDR1 is MDHEN, CDR2 SYDVKM. This CDR3 region has 14 residues. Trimming removed 6 bases from V and 1 base from J, with 10 bases in between. The CDR3 loop reads CASRWGESYNEQFF. DNA for the CDR3: TGTGCCAGCAGGTGGGGGGAGTCCTACAATGAGCAGTTCTTC.

This clone was recorded only once. The chain combines TRBV27 with TRBJ2-7, with D tentatively TRBD2 (6 bases). The germline V gene encodes CDR1 MNHEY and CDR2 SMNVEV (reference sequence). The CDR3 is 18 residues long. V was trimmed by 1 base and J by 0 bases, leaving 19 bases between them. The CDR3 protein is CASSLFSQSGQSSYEQYF. In nucleotides, the CDR3 is TGTGCCAGCAGTTTATTTAGTCAGAGCGGGCAAAGCTCCTACGAGCAGTACTTC.

This clone was seen ten or more times. The same CDR3 can be traced to other DNA sequences in this sample. The chain couples TRBV9 to TRBJ2-3; the D call may be TRBD1 or TRBD2 (5 bases each). This CDR3 region has 14 residues. V was clipped by 0 bases and J by 6 bases, with 11 bases between them. Germline V gene sequence: CDR1 SGDLS, CDR2 YYNGEE. The CDR3: CASSVGGGSDTQYF. CDR3 sequence (DNA): TGTGCCAGCAGCGTAGGGGGCGGGTCGGATACGCAGTATTTT.

The chain recombines TRBV6-1 with TRBJ1-5; D is possibly TRBD1 (5 bases). There are 13 residues in the CDR3. Trimming removed 6 bases from V and 7 bases from J, with 13 bases in between. CDR1 is MNHNS, CDR2 SASEGT, per germline. The CDR3 here is CASRGLSAQPQHF. CDR3 DNA: TGTGCCAGCAGGGGACTATCTGCACAGCCCCAGCATTTT.

This chain links TRBV28 with TRBJ1-5; 9 bases map to TRBD1. V was pared by 5 bases and J by 0 bases, with 8 bases of the junction left unmatched. The CDR3 contains 17 residues. Germline CDR1 MDHEN, CDR2 SYDVKM. The CDR3 region has the DNA TGTGCCAGCAGTCAACTGACAGGGGGGGTTAGCAATCAGCCCCAGCATTTT. This codes for CASSQLTGGVSNQPQHF.

This clone was counted ten times or more. This rearrangement joins TRBV5-6 to TRBJ2-1; 7 nucleotides line up with TRBD1. Germline assignment: CDR1 SGHDT and CDR2 YYEEEE. V lost 0 bases and J lost 0; bases outside the gene matches: 3. The CDR3 is made up of 16 amino acids. Written as DNA, the CDR3 is TGTGCCAGCAGCTTGGGACAGGGAAACTCCTACAATGAGCAGTTCTTC. It translates to CASSLGQGNSYNEQFF.

This clone was observed a single time. The J gene is TRBJ1-2, the V gene TRBV4-2; D may be TRBD1 (5 bases). V was trimmed by 0 bases and J by 4 bases, leaving 6 bases between them. The germline V gene has CDR1 LGHNA and CDR2 YNFKEQ. The CDR3 covers 13 residues. The CDR3, as DNA: TGTGCCAGCAGCCAAGATAGGGGCTATGGCTACACCTTC. Translation gives CASSQDRGYGYTF.

The chain couples TRBV27 to TRBJ2-6; D gene uncertain. This CDR3 comprises 15 residues. The germline V gene encodes CDR1 MNHEY and CDR2 SMNVEV (reference sequence). Trimming took off 4 bases at V and 5 bases at J, with 12 bases between the two ends. In DNA form, the CDR3 reads TGTGCCAGCAGTTGGCTACAAAGTCGGGCCAACGTCCTGACTTTC. Translating it yields CASSWLQSRANVLTF.